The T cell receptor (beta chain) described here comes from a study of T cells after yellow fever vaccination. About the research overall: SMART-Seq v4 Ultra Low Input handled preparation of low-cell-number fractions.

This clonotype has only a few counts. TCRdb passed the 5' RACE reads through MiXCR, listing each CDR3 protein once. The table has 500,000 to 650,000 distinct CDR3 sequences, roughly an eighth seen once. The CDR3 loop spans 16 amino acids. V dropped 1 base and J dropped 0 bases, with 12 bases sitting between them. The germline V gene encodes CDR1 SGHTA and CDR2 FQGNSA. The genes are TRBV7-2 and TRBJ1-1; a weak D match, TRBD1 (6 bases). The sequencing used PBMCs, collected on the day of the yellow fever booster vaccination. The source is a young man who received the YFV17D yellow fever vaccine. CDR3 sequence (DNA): TGTGCCAGCAGCTTAGTGGGGGCACCCATGAACACTGAAGCTTTCTTT. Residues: CASSLVGAPMNTEAFF.